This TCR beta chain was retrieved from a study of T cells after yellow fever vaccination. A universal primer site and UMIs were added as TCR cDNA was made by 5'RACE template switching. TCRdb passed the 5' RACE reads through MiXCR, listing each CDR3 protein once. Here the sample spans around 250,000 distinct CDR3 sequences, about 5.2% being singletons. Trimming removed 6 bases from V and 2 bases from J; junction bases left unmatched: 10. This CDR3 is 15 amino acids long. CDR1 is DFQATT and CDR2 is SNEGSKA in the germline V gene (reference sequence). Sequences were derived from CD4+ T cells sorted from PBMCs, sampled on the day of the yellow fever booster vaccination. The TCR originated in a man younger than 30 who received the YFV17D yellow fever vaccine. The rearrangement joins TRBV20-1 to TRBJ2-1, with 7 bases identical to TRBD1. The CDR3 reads CSAETGLGTYNEQFF. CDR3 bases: TGCAGTGCCGAGACAGGGTTGGGAACCTACAATGAGCAGTTCTTC.